This section outlines one TCR beta chain sequence together with its context. This clonotype was observed a handful of times. The antigen this receptor binds is unknown. The sample holds no much larger clone one base away, and base qualities are not on file. From its cysteine to its phenylalanine, the CDR3 spans 16 amino acids. CDR3 DNA is the only sequence kept; it has 48 bases, read in frame from the first base. CDR1 is given as SGDLS and CDR2 as YYNGEE, both from the germline V gene. The germline V end is reduced by 4 bases and the J end by 2 bases; junction bases left unmatched: 12. The library was generated by multiplex PCR. TCRdb lists the instrument as Illumina HiSeq 4000. TCR beta libraries were built with iRepertoire HTBI primers and Arm-PCR amplification of CDR3 regions. Gel purification was performed on PCR products prior to sequencing. Processing in the source paper ran as follows. Across samples, roughly 60 TRBV and roughly 15 TRBJ segments were identified and used for gene usage analysis of CDR3 amino acid clonotypes. COPE and FqMerger were used to merge filtered high-quality paired reads into contigs. BLAST was used to align contigs to IMGT TRBV, TRBD and TRBJ reference genes, and CDR3 was defined according to IMGT. Any clonotype with a frequency above 0.1% was classified as a highly expanded clone. Repertoire diversity was measured by Shannon entropy, and V-J evenness by the Gini coefficient. Public clonotypes were defined as clonotypes shared by more than one individual. In TCRdb, the public reads were trimmed at Q25 with fastp and aligned with MiXCR, with productive beta chains retained. Every entry covers one CDR3 protein and lists the most common genes and DNA from its rows. TCRdb, not the authors, supplied the V and J calls. Within this sample are fewer than 550,000 distinct CDR3 sequences, with approximately 21% of them counted one time only. The top ten constitute around 7% of the sample.

The time point label here, explained by the study, means: persistent/refractory GD, antithyroid drugs over 5 years with positive TRAb. For both TCR sequencing and RNA sequencing, RNA was extracted from PBMCs using TRIzol. The diagnosis of Graves' disease was made according to American Thyroid Association guidelines. Patients for the study were recruited at an endocrinology department in Xi'an, China. Each patient gave about 8.1 milliliters of peripheral blood, collected in an EDTA anticoagulant tube. PBMCs were isolated by Ficoll Paque Plus density gradient separation without further T cell sorting. An Agilent 2100 Bioanalyzer and agarose gel were used to check RNA quality, while a NanoDrop 2000 measured RNA concentration. These data are taken from a study of regulatory T cells in long-lasting Graves disease (dated by TCRdb to the early 2020s). About the investigation overall: To count as having persistent Graves' disease, a patient had to have received antithyroid drug treatment for over 5 years with TSH receptor autoantibodies remaining persistently positive. The study was conducted in China and was registered as a clinical trial. Patients with persistent Graves' disease were compared with patients with newly diagnosed Graves' disease using TCR sequencing and RNA sequencing of peripheral blood. In the clinical cohort, patients with persistent Graves' disease had used antithyroid drugs for an average of roughly 10 years. TCR sequencing covered around 13 persistent and 20 newly diagnosed Graves' disease patients, 33 samples in total.

Overall study outcomes, separate from this receptor: A larger number of public clonotypes was shared among persistent patients (more than 2,500) than among newly diagnosed patients (roughly 930). Because the primary lesion, thyroid tissue, could not be accessed, the study looked at peripheral blood alone. The authors noted that the small sample size was a limitation that may lower accuracy. Compared with newly diagnosed patients, persistent Graves' disease patients had lower TCR Shannon entropy and fewer highly expanded clones, which suggests clonal expansion. Preferential use of TRBV28, TRBJ1-2 and TRBJ2-5 was observed in persistent disease, whereas TRBV20-1 and TRBJ2-1 were favored in newly diagnosed disease. Sequencing and analysis were restricted to the TCR beta chain.

This TCR was sampled from a female donor with Graves disease. The V and J segments used are TRBV9 and TRBJ2-7; 7 bases in the middle match TRBD2. The sequencing here drew on peripheral blood mononuclear cells (PBMCs), taken when the disease was refractory, from a patient treated with antithyroid drugs. The nucleotide sequence reads TGTGCCAGCAGCCCCCTGGGGAGGGGAGCTCCCTACGAGCAGTACTTC. It is translated as CASSPLGRGAPYEQYF.